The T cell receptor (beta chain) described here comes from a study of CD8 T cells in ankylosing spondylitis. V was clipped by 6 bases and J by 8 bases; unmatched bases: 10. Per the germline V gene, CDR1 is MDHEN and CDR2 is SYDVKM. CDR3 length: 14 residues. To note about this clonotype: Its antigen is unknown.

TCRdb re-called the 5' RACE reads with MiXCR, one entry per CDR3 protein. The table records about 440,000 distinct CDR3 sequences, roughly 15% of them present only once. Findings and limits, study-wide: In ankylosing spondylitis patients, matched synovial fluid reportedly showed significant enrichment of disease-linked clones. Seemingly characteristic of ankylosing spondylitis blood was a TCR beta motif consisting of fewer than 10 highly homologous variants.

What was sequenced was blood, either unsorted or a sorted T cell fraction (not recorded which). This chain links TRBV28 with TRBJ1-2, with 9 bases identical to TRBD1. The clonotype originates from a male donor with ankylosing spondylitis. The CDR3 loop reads CASSPGTGREGYTF. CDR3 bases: TGTGCCAGCAGCCCCGGGACAGGGAGGGAAGGCTACACCTTC.